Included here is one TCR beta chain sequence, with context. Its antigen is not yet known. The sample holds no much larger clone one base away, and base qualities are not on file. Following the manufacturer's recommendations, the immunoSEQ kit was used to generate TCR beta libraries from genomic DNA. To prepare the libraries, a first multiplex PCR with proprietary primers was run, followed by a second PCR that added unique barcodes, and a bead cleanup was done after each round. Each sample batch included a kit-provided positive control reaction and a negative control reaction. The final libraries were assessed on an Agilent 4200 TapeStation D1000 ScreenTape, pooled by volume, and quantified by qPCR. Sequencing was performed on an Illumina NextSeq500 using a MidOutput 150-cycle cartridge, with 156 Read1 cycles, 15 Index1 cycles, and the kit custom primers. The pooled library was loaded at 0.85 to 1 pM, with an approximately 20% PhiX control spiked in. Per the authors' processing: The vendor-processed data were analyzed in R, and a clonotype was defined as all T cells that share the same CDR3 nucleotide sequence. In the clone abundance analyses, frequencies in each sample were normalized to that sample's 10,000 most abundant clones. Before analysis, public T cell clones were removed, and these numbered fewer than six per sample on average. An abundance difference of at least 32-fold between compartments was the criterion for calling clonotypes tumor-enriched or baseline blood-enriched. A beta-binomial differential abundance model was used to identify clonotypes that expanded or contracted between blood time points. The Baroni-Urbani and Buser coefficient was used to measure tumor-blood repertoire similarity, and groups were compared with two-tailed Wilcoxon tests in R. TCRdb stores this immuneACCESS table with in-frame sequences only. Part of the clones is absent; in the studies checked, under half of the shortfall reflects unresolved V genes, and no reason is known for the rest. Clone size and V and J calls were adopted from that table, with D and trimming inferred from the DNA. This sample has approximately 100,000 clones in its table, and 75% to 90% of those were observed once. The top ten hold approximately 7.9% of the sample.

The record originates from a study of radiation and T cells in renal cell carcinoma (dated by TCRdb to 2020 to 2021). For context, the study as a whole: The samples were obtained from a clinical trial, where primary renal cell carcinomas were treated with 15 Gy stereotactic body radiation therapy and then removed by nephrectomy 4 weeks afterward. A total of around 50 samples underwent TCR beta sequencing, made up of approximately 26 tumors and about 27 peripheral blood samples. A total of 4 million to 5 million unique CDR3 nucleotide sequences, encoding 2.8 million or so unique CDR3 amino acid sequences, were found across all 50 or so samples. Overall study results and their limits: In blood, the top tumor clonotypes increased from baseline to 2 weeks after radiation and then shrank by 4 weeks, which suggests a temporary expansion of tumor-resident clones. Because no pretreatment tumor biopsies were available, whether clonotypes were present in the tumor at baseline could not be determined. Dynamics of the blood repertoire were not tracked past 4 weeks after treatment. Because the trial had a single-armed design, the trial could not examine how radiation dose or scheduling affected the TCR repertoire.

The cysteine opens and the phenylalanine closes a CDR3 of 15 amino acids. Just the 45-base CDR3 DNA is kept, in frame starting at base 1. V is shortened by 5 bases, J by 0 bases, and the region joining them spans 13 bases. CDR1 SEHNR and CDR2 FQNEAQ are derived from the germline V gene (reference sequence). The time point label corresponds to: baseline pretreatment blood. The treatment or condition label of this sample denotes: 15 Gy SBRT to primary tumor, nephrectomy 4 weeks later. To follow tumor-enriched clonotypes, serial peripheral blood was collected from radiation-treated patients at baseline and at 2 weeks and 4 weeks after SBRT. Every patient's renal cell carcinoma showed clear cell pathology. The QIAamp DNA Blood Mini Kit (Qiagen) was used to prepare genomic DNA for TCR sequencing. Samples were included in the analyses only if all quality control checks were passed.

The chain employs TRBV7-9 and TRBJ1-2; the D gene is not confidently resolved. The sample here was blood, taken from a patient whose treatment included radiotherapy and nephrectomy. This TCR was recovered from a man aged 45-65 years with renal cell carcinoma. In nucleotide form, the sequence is TGTGCCAGCAGCCCGGCTGGGCTTCCTAACTATGGCTACACCTTC. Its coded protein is CASSPAGLPNYGYTF.